This T cell receptor (delta chain) was recorded in a study of γδ T cells in repeated Plasmodium falciparum infection (TCRdb year 2021). General notes on the study: In the natural-infection arm, Malian children exposed to intense seasonal malaria transmission were enrolled and compared against age and gender matched Australian children. Four controlled human malaria infections were administered to about 5 malaria-naive U.S. adults over about 600 days by bites from P. falciparum NF54-infected Anopheles stephensi mosquitoes. Samples from controlled-infection subjects were taken at baseline, right before selected infections, and 21 days after each infection. Malian gammadelta TCR repertoires were analysed cross-sectionally in periods with no transmission and longitudinally across episodes of acute febrile malaria. The study examined how repeated Plasmodium falciparum infection shapes the human gammadelta T cell repertoire, using natural infection in Mali and controlled human malaria infection. Broader findings and caveats from the paper: Generalizability was limited because the Malian cohort came from a small rural village made up predominantly of one ethnic group. Vdelta2-negative gammadelta TCR repertoires from Malian children appeared more clonally expanded, less diverse and less shared than those of Australian children. Across time and infection, the Vgamma9/Vdelta2+ TCR repertoires showed a highly stable polyclonal makeup, with many TCRgamma sequences overlapping between individuals. Analysis of inter-individual variability in gammadelta T cell responses was limited by the small size of the controlled-infection cohort. In Vdelta2-negative, largely Vdelta1+, gammadelta TCR repertoires, repeated controlled infections appeared to drive waves of new clonotype selection.

CDR1 and CDR2 (GEAIGNYY, EKD) derive from the germline V gene. CDR3 length: 18 amino acids, cysteine to phenylalanine. Only CDR3 DNA remains: 54 bases, in frame from the first base. Vgamma9/Vdelta2+ and Vdelta2-negative gammadelta T cell populations were flow-sorted from peripheral blood mononuclear cells for bulk TCR repertoire analysis. Library generation was performed with multiplex PCR. Sequenced on an Illumina MiSeq. Every sorted gammadelta T cell sample had both its TCR gamma (TRG) and TCR delta (TRD) chains sequenced. Per the authors' processing: The repertoire analyses used clonotype tree plots, the accumulated frequency of the top 20 clonotypes, and diversity index (DI) and D75 metrics. TCRdb called clones afresh from the public reads with CATT; identical DNA rows were later merged. Clone size and V and J calls follow TCRdb, not the original study. The sample table contains approximately 50,000 delta-chain clones; only one count was recorded for more than 1.5% of them. The leading ten clones occupy approximately 25% of the sample.

This clone has a count of ten or more. The target of this receptor is not known. The TCRdb protein comes from a much larger clone and disagrees with this DNA's translation at residue 15, likely due to a read error; the protein given here is derived from the DNA. The receptor chain draws on TRDV2 and TRDJ1, with a weak D call of TRDD3 (5 bases match). The J gene, left out of TCRdb, was set here by checking the DNA against germline. The source is a pool of human donors (malaria-infected and uninfected, not separated). The sequencing sample was made of gamma-delta T cells from blood. The CDR3 protein is CACDSLGDGPKYTDELIF. DNA sequence: TGTGCCTGTGACAGCCTCGGGGACGGACCTAAGTACACCGATGAACTCATCTTT.